The 7 T cell receptor beta chains below were found in one sample sequenced in a study of identical twins. TCRdb itself ran the 5' RACE reads through MiXCR, one entry per CDR3 protein. The sample contains 450,000 to 600,000 distinct CDR3 sequences, around 20% of which appear only once. The same data also went into a second study, on yellow fever vaccine responses in identical twins.

The specimen sequenced was CD4+ T cells sorted from blood. These receptors were taken from a woman between 18 and 29 years old in good health.

The rearrangement links TRBV28 to TRBJ2-7; D possibly corresponds to TRBD2 (6 bases). CDR3 length: 14 amino acids. Germline lookup yields CDR1 MDHEN and CDR2 SYDVKM. With 4 bases removed from V and 1 base from J, the gap between germline ends came to 11 bases. CDR3 residues: CASSSRDSSYEQYV. The CDR3 bases are TGTGCCAGCAGTTCTCGGGACTCATCCTACGAGCAGTACGTC.

The rearrangement links TRBV28 to TRBJ2-1; the match to TRBD1 covers 8 bases. The CDR3 has 16 residues. The germline gives CDR1 MDHEN, CDR2 SYDVKM. After removal of 7 bases from V and 7 bases from J, the junction contained 15 bases not matched to a gene. CDR3 bases: TGTGCCAGCATCGTCGGTGGACAGGGTGAGTTGAATGAGCAGTTCTTC. It is translated as CASIVGGQGELNEQFF.

This clonotype has more than one count but fewer than ten. The gene calls are TRBV5-6 and TRBJ2-1; D possibly corresponds to TRBD2 (5 bases). Per germline, CDR1 SGHDT and CDR2 YYEEEE. CDR3 length equals 13 residues. The V end lost 1 base, the J end lost 9 bases, and 11 bases lay between the germline ends. The CDR3 DNA reads as TGTGCCAGCAGCTTGATACTAGGAGTTGAGCAGTTCTTC. This sequence encodes CASSLILGVEQFF.

This clonotype has ten or more counts. The rearrangement links TRBV20-1 to TRBJ2-1, with a weak D call TRBD2 (5 bases). V was pared by 4 bases and J by 0 bases, with 13 bases between. Looked up from germline, CDR1 is DFQATT and CDR2 is SNEGSKA (reference sequence). The CDR3 totals 15 residues. The CDR3 sequence: CSATPTGSSYNEQFF. CDR3 DNA sequence: TGCAGTGCTACCCCTACGGGGAGCTCCTACAATGAGCAGTTCTTC.

This clonotype was seen only a few times. This rearrangement joins TRBV12-3 or TRBV12-4 to TRBJ2-6, with D hard to call. V was trimmed by 3 bases and J by 4 bases, leaving 10 bases between them. The CDR3 contains 15 residues. CDR3 nucleotides: TGTGCCAGCAGTTTCGGAAGCTCGGGGGCCAACGTCCTGACTTTC. Encoded protein: CASSFGSSGANVLTF.

This clonotype has just a few counts. This CDR3 is CASSYHMNTEAFF. In nucleotides, the CDR3 is TGTGCCAGCAGTTATCATATGAACACTGAAGCTTTCTTT. The chain recombines TRBV12-3 or TRBV12-4 with TRBJ1-1; unclear D gene. Trimming removed 4 bases from V and 0 bases from J, with 6 bases in between. This CDR3 contains 13 residues.

This rearrangement joins TRBV4-2 to TRBJ2-7, with 7 bases fitting TRBD2. After removal of 1 base from V and 5 bases from J, the junction contained 8 bases not matched to a gene. The length of the CDR3 is 15 residues. The V gene's germline CDR1 is LGHNA and CDR2 YNFKEQ. The CDR3: CASSQGALSGDEQYF. CDR3 in DNA: TGTGCCAGCAGCCAAGGGGCCCTCAGCGGGGACGAGCAGTACTTC.